The 9 T cell receptor beta chains below come from one sample, sequenced in a study of blood T cell repertoires in COVID-19. The method was immunoSEQ multiplex PCR; TCRdb's version includes in-frame clones alone and lacks a portion of them. The sample lists about 410,000 clones; roughly 90% were seen once. Sample: peripheral blood. The receptors stem from a woman aged 25 to 45 with active or convalescent COVID-19.

This clone was seen a single time. V and J are TRBV4-1 and TRBJ2-7; D not certain. Germline-derived CDR1 and CDR2 are MGHRA and YSYEKL. The CDR3 loop spans 16 amino acids. V shed 0 bases and J shed 3 bases, with 15 bases lying between them. CDR3 in amino acids: CASSQDFTVGYYEQYF. The DNA for the CDR3 is TGCGCCAGCAGCCAAGATTTCACAGTCGGATACTACGAGCAGTACTTC.

The chain recombines TRBV11-3 with TRBJ2-1, with D tentatively TRBD2 (7 bases). Germline loops: CDR1 SGHNT, CDR2 YENEEA. Trimming pared 6 bases from V and 7 bases from J, leaving 19 bases between. The CDR3 totals 15 residues. The CDR3 DNA reads as TGTGCCAGCAGTCCAGGGGAGGGGCGGAAGAATGAGCAGTTCTTC. This translates into CASSPGEGRKNEQFF.

This rearrangement joins TRBV29-1 to TRBJ2-2, with D possibly being TRBD2 (5 bases). This CDR3 contains 12 residues. V was clipped by 3 bases and J by 5 bases, with 7 bases between them. Germline CDR1 and CDR2: SQVTM and ANQGSEA. The CDR3 DNA sequence: TGCAGCGTTGACCGGGAAACCGGGGAGCTGTTTTTT. This codes for CSVDRETGELFF.

The chain combines TRBV29-1 with TRBJ1-1; weak D call: TRBD1 (5 bases). This CDR3 region has 13 residues. CDR1 and CDR2 from the germline V gene are SQVTM and ANQGSEA. V gave up 3 bases and J gave up 7 bases, with 15 bases separating them. Here the CDR3 DNA reads TGCAGCGTTGACACTGGGGGGTTTCTTGAAGCTTTCTTT. This sequence encodes CSVDTGGFLEAFF.

The chain links TRBV29-1 to TRBJ2-5; D is possibly TRBD1 (5 bases). The V end was cut by 3 bases, the J end by 2 bases, with 7 bases between. Germline values: CDR1 SQVTM, CDR2 ANQGSEA. The CDR3 is 12 residues long. CDR3 residues: CSVDQGQETQYF. As DNA, the CDR3 is TGCAGCGTTGATCAGGGTCAAGAGACCCAGTACTTC.

The J gene is TRBJ1-3, the V gene TRBV4-2, with TRBD1 matching over 7 bases. This CDR3 has 17 residues. Trimming at V came to 3 bases and at J to 4 bases, leaving 12 bases not matched to a gene. Germline lookup yields CDR1 LGHNA and CDR2 YNFKEQ. CDR3 nucleotides: TGTGCCAGCAGCCACCCGGGACAGCTTAAGAGCGGAAACACCATATATTTT. This translates into CASSHPGQLKSGNTIYF.

The chain has TRBV5-1 and TRBJ1-2, with TRBD1 matching 7 bases. J gave up 5 bases and V 4 bases, and 5 bases lay outside the gene matches. The CDR3 contains 13 residues. Germline V gene lookup returns CDR1 SGHRS and CDR2 YFSETQ. DNA for the CDR3: TGCGCCAGCAGCGGGGACAGCGAATATGGCTACACCTTC. Its protein is CASSGDSEYGYTF.

The rearrangement joins TRBV19 to TRBJ1-1; D uncertain. Trimming stripped 4 bases from V and 1 base from J, with 7 bases between. This CDR3 comprises 13 residues. Germline V gene sequence: CDR1 LNHDA, CDR2 SQIVND (reference sequence). The chain's CDR3 is CASSKSGNTEAFF. The CDR3, as DNA: TGTGCCAGTAGTAAGTCAGGGAACACTGAAGCTTTCTTT.

The chain employs TRBV7-2 and TRBJ2-1, with TRBD2 identical over 9 bases. This CDR3 has 16 amino acids. J gave up 6 bases and V 5 bases, and 11 bases lay outside the gene matches. Germline loops: CDR1 SGHTA, CDR2 FQGNSA. The CDR3 loop reads CASSPTLAGVFNEQFF. DNA of the CDR3: TGTGCCAGCAGCCCAACTTTAGCGGGAGTCTTCAATGAGCAGTTCTTC.